This T cell receptor beta chain was found in a study of CD8+ T cells in alopecia areata. This clone turned up a few times. Each gene name is a mouse one. The observed sequence ends 4 residues before the CDR3 terminus, with the missing tail filled in from the germline J gene. The identical CDR3 is also encoded by other nucleotide sequences in the sample. Per the germline V gene, CDR1 is NSQYPW and CDR2 is LRSPGD (reference sequence). This CDR3 spans 15 amino acids. V shed 2 bases and J 3 bases; nucleotides not matched to a gene: 2. Investigators isolated RNA and reverse transcribed it into cDNA to act as the sequencing template. The data were produced by immunoSEQ multiplex PCR, yet TCRdb's version contains in-frame clones alone and is incomplete. This repertoire lists 200,000 to 300,000 clones without singletons; approximately 1.2% sits in the top ten. Separation of pooled cutaneous lymph node cells was by sorting with CD4, CD8alpha, NKG2D, NKG2ACE and other markers.

The sequence came from a C3H/HeJ mouse with alopecia areata. The strain's MHC haplotype is H2-k. Sequencing was done on a sample of CD4+ T cells sorted from a lymph node. The chain uses TRBV1 and TRBJ2-1, with 9 bases identical to TRBD1. CDR3: CTCSALTGGYAEQFF. The CDR3 bases that were read are TGCACCTGCAGTGCATTGACAGGGGGCTATGCT. The full variable domain, in which reference TRBV1 and TRBJ2-1 provide the parts outside the CDR3, is VTLLEQNPRWRLVPRGQAVNLRCILKNSQYPWMSWYQQDLQKQLQWLFTLRSPGDKEVKSLPGADYLATRVTDTELRLQVANMSQGRTLYCTCSALTGGYAEQFFGPGTRLTVL.